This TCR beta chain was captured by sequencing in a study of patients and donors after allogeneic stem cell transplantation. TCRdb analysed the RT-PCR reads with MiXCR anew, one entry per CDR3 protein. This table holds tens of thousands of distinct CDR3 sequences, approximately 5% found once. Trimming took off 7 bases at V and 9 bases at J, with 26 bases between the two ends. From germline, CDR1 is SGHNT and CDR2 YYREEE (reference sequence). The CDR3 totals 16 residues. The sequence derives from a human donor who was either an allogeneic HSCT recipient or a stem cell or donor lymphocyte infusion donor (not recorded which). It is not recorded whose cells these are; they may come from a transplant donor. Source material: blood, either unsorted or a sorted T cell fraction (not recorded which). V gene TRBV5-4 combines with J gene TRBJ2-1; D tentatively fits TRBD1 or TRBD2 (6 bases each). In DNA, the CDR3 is TGTGCCAGCTACTACAGGGTGGGCCCGTTGGAGGGTGAGCAGTTCTTC. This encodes CASYYRVGPLEGEQFF. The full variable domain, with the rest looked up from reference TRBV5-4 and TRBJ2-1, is ETGVTQSPTHLIKTRGQQVTLRCSSQSGHNTVSWYQQALGQGPQFIFQYYREEENGRGNFPPRFSGLQFPNYSSELNVNALELDDSALYLCASYYRVGPLEGEQFFGPGTRLTVL.